Following are 16 T cell receptor beta chains from one sample sequenced in a study of graft-versus-host responses after intestinal transplantation. Which antigens these TCRs recognize remains unknown. Clones were sequenced by immunoSEQ multiplex PCR, and TCRdb holds only the in-frame ones, with some missing. The repertoire includes 80,000 to 90,000 clones, about 90% of them detected once, and around 0.11% sits in the top ten. Sequences were derived from unstimulated CD4+ T cells sorted from spleen or lymph node cells, sampled before intestinal transplant. The receptor source for this set is a human donor who received an intestinal transplant.

The CDR3 DNA follows: TGCGCCAGCAGCGCTGGCTCGGGACAGGGGATACGGTCCGGGGAGCTGTTTTTT. Its protein is CASSAGSGQGIRSGELFF. V gene TRBV10-2 combines with J gene TRBJ2-2; TRBD1 agrees at 10 bases. Germline trimming cut 6 bases from V and 6 bases from J; bases unmatched to any gene: 16. The germline CDR1 and CDR2 sequences are WSHSY and SAAADI. This CDR3 is 18 amino acids long.

The chain couples TRBV2 to TRBJ2-3; a weak D match, TRBD1 (5 bases). Deletions cut 6 bases from V and 1 base from J, with 17 bases between. This CDR3 is 16 amino acids long. Germline V lookup: CDR1 SNHLY, CDR2 FYNNEI. This CDR3 reads CASRDVGAARTDTQYF. The CDR3 coding sequence is TGTGCCAGCAGGGACGTAGGGGCCGCGCGCACAGATACGCAGTATTTT.

The rearrangement uses TRBV19 and TRBJ1-1, with D possibly TRBD1 on 5 matching bases. The germline gives CDR1 LNHDA, CDR2 SQIVND (reference sequence). V lost 5 bases and J lost 9, with 13 bases in between. The CDR3 runs 12 residues. CDR3 bases: TGTGCCAGTAGTCGGGGAGGGGCCCAAGCTTTCTTT. It codes for CASSRGGAQAFF.

The chain links TRBV7-9 to TRBJ2-5; a weak D match, TRBD2 (6 bases). There are 15 residues in the CDR3. V lost 3 bases and J lost 5, with 16 bases in between. Looked up from germline, CDR1 is SEHNR and CDR2 is FQNEAQ (reference sequence). The DNA of the CDR3 is TGTGCCAGCAGCTTCCCGGGCCAAGGAGGGGAGACCCAGTACTTC. Translating gives CASSFPGQGGETQYF.

The genes are TRBV10-1 and TRBJ2-2, with D perhaps matching TRBD2 (7 bases). This CDR3 spans 15 amino acids. Germline V CDR1 and CDR2: WNHNN, SYGVQD (reference sequence). V was cut by 6 bases and J by 6 bases, with 17 bases left in between. The CDR3 DNA follows: TGCGCCAGCAGCCCCGGGGGGCTGGCGTCCGGGGAGCTGTTTTTT. It translates to CASSPGGLASGELFF.

The chain employs TRBV5-4 and TRBJ2-1; weak D call: TRBD1 (6 bases). Germline V gene data show CDR1 as SGHNT and CDR2 as YYREEE (reference sequence). This CDR3 has 14 amino acids. Trimming took 0 bases from V and 7 from J, leaving 11 bases between them. The CDR3 nucleotides are TGTGCCAGCAGCTTGGGGACAGAAAGAAATGAGCAGTTCTTC. It codes for CASSLGTERNEQFF.

The rearrangement uses TRBV9 and TRBJ2-2; D not resolved. CDR3 length: 15 residues. The germline V and J ends were trimmed by 0 bases and 4 bases, with 10 bases remaining between them. The germline CDR1 and CDR2 sequences are SGDLS and YYNGEE. The CDR3 DNA is TGTGCCAGCAGCGTAGTTGGCATATCCACCGGGGAGCTGTTTTTT. This codes for CASSVVGISTGELFF.

This clone was counted a single time. The chain employs TRBV5-1 and TRBJ2-1, with TRBD1 matching 7 bases. Trimming cost V 5 bases and J 0 bases; bases outside gene matches: 8. Germline assignment: CDR1 SGHRS and CDR2 YFSETQ. This CDR3 has 16 residues. CDR3 in amino acids: CASRTGQTNSYNEQFF. The CDR3 DNA reads TGCGCCAGCAGAACGGGACAGACTAACTCCTACAATGAGCAGTTCTTC.

The rearrangement links TRBV6-5 to TRBJ2-3; D perhaps matches TRBD2 (5 bases). The germline V gene has CDR1 MNHEY and CDR2 SVGAGI. The ends were cut back, 2 bases at V and 1 base at J, with 7 bases in the middle. The CDR3 covers 14 residues. In nucleotides, the CDR3 is TGTGCCAGCAGTTACACGCGGGGCACAGATACGCAGTATTTT. Translated: CASSYTRGTDTQYF.

The J gene is TRBJ2-1, the V gene TRBV7-9; 8 bases agree with TRBD2. CDR1 and CDR2 from the germline V gene are SEHNR and FQNEAQ (reference sequence). V lost 7 bases to trimming and J lost 10 bases; unmatched junction nucleotides: 12. The CDR3 length is 14 residues. The CDR3 DNA is TGTGCCAGCACCCACCCGGGGGGGGCTGAGGAGCAGTTCTTC. Protein product: CASTHPGGAEEQFF.

The table lists this clone with a few counts. The chain is built from TRBV5-6 and TRBJ2-7, with a possible D match to TRBD2 (5 bases). Germline CDR1 SGHDT, CDR2 YYEEEE. V was trimmed by 4 bases and J by 0 bases, leaving 23 bases between them. The CDR3 runs to 18 residues. CDR3 sequence: CASSHTRVGLHLSYEQYF. The CDR3 region has the DNA TGTGCCAGCAGCCACACAAGGGTCGGACTCCACCTCTCCTACGAGCAGTACTTC. Variable domain in full (rest from reference TRBV5-6 and TRBJ2-7): DAGVTQSPTHLIKTRGQQVTLRCSPKSGHDTVSWYQQALGQGPQFIFQYYEEEERQRGNFPDRFSGHQFPNYSSELNVNALLLGDSALYLCASSHTRVGLHLSYEQYFGPGTRLTVT.

In regard to this clone: Other DNA sequences in this specimen translate into the identical CDR3. The chain joins TRBV19 to TRBJ1-2; 7 bases are shared with TRBD1. V lost 3 bases, J lost 2 bases, and 3 bases stayed unmatched. This CDR3 spans 14 amino acids. Germline lookup yields CDR1 LNHDA and CDR2 SQIVND (reference sequence). In nucleotides, the CDR3 is TGTGCCAGTAGTATGACAGGGTCCAACTATGGCTACACCTTC. It is translated as CASSMTGSNYGYTF. The entire variable domain, with the rest obtained from reference TRBV19 and TRBJ1-2, is as follows: DGGITQSPKYLFRKEGQNVTLSCEQNLNHDAMYWYRQDPGQGLRLIYYSQIVNDFQKGDIAEGYSVSREKKESFPLTVTSAQKNPTAFYLCASSMTGSNYGYTFGSGTRLTVV.

The chain employs TRBV5-6 and TRBJ2-1; 11 bases align to TRBD2. The germline gives CDR1 SGHDT, CDR2 YYEEEE. The CDR3 contains 17 residues. V lost 0 bases, J lost 5 bases, and 7 bases stayed unmatched. The CDR3 nucleotides are TGTGCCAGCAGCTTGGTCCTAGCGGGGGGCATCGACAATGAGCAGTTCTTC. Protein sequence: CASSLVLAGGIDNEQFF.

The chain is built from TRBV9 and TRBJ2-2, with TRBD1 matching 8 bases. The CDR3 runs 13 residues. Unmatched junction bases numbered 3, after V lost 4 bases and J lost 7 bases. Per the germline V gene, CDR1 is SGDLS and CDR2 is YYNGEE. As DNA, the CDR3 is TGTGCCAGCAGCCCGGACAGGGACGGGGAGCTGTTTTTT. Residues: CASSPDRDGELFF.

This clone occurred a few times. This sequence joins TRBV18 and TRBJ1-6; D unclear. In germline, CDR1 is KGHSH, CDR2 LQKENI. CDR3 length: 15 amino acids. V was clipped by 1 base and J by 10 bases, with 14 bases between them. CDR3 protein: CASSPRRTEASPLHF. In nucleotides, the CDR3 is TGTGCCAGCTCACCACGTCGTACGGAGGCGTCACCCCTCCACTTT.

Worth noting for this clone: A junction boundary mismatches the germline segment, possibly from a read error. The J gene is TRBJ1-5, the V gene TRBV6-6; D call uncertain. The CDR3 totals 12 residues. In germline, CDR1 is MNHNY, CDR2 SVGAGI (reference sequence). The CDR3 protein is CASSPGELYWDF. The CDR3 nucleotides are TGTGCCAGCAGCCCAGGCGAGCTTTACTGGGATTTT.